This T cell receptor beta chain is drawn from a study of shared clonotypes between healthy human individuals. Study-level results: The small donor group covered limited genetic and exposure diversity.

This clone was seen once. What it recognizes is unknown. The CDR3 is 16 residues long. Germline CDR1 SGHAT, CDR2 FQNNGV. Trimming removed 1 base at V and 3 bases at J, with 13 bases between. Samples underwent the assay at deep level. Some 32,000 T cell genomes, or approximately 300 ng DNA, went into replicate PCRs of unsorted PBMC. The repertoire was sequenced with immunoSEQ multiplex PCR; TCRdb's copy has only in-frame clones and lacks some. The data hold some 490,000 clones, with more than 65% observed a single time. Genomic DNA for unsorted samples, which was extracted with the QIAamp DNA Blood Mini kit, came from some 84 million PBMCs.

The chain uses TRBV11-2 and TRBJ2-1; D is perhaps TRBD2 (6 bases). Sequenced input: PBMCs. The TCR originated in a woman aged 40 to 55 in good health. Some clones in this sample may be carry-over from other donors' samples. The CDR3 bases are TGTGCCAGCAGCTTAGGGTCGGGAGCAATCTACAATGAGCAGTTCTTC. This sequence encodes CASSLGSGAIYNEQFF. Using reference TRBV11-2 and TRBJ2-1 for the parts outside the CDR3, the full variable domain is EAGVAQSPRYKIIEKRQSVAFWCNPISGHATLYWYQQILGQGPKLLIQFQNNGVVDDSQLPKDRFSAERLKGVDSTLKIQPAKLEDSAVYLCASSLGSGAIYNEQFFGPGTRLTVL.